The TCR beta chain described here comes from a study of cytomegalovirus exposure and HLA in healthy donors. Study-wide results and limits: Among CMV-associated TCR beta chains, most appeared HLA-restricted in a later analysis. A later analysis linked a missense variant in DCLRE1C to the trimming of TCR beta V and J genes. A later analysis showed HLA-associated TCR beta chains outstripping equally common others in clonal expansion. Reports indicated that the classifier achieved high specificity and sensitivity in diagnosing cytomegalovirus status.

In this sample, this clone turned up a few times. Its target is unknown. The primer mix had 60 Vbeta and 13 Jbeta primers. Sequenced by immunoSEQ multiplex PCR; TCRdb stores in-frame clones only, minus some. The sample lists about 170,000 clones; around 80% were seen once. Trimming stripped 4 bases from V and 3 bases from J, with 13 bases between. Germline CDR1 and CDR2: MNHEY and SMNVEV (reference sequence). The CDR3 contains 15 residues. Sample: PBMCs. This clonotype originated in a male donor in good health and CMV-seronegative. The J gene is TRBJ1-5, the V gene TRBV27, with a tentative D call TRBD1 (5 bases). The CDR3 DNA reads as TGTGCCAGCAGTTCGACCGGGACTCCCAATCAGCCCCAGCATTTT. Translated: CASSSTGTPNQPQHF.